This TCR beta chain was found in a study of OX40 agonist ivuxolimab in advanced cancers. At the level of the study: The patients received ivuxolimab by intravenous route every 2 weeks at 0.01 to 10 mg/kg.

The germline gives CDR1 SNHLY, CDR2 FYNNEI. V lost 4 bases and J 0 bases, leaving 8 bases between the germline ends. The CDR3 is 14 amino acids. Measured with immunoSEQ multiplex PCR; TCRdb has only the in-frame clones, and not every one. Of around 81,000 clones listed, 88% are singletons. This TCR derives from an adult with an advanced solid tumor such as melanoma, head and neck, liver or kidney cancer. The specimen comprised CD4+ or CD8+ T cells sorted from blood, sampled in a trial of the OX40 agonist ivuxolimab. The chain recombines TRBV2 with TRBJ2-3; D gene ambiguous. CDR3 nucleotide sequence: TGTGCCAGCAGTGTCCAGCCTAGCACAGATACGCAGTATTTT. This sequence encodes CASSVQPSTDTQYF.